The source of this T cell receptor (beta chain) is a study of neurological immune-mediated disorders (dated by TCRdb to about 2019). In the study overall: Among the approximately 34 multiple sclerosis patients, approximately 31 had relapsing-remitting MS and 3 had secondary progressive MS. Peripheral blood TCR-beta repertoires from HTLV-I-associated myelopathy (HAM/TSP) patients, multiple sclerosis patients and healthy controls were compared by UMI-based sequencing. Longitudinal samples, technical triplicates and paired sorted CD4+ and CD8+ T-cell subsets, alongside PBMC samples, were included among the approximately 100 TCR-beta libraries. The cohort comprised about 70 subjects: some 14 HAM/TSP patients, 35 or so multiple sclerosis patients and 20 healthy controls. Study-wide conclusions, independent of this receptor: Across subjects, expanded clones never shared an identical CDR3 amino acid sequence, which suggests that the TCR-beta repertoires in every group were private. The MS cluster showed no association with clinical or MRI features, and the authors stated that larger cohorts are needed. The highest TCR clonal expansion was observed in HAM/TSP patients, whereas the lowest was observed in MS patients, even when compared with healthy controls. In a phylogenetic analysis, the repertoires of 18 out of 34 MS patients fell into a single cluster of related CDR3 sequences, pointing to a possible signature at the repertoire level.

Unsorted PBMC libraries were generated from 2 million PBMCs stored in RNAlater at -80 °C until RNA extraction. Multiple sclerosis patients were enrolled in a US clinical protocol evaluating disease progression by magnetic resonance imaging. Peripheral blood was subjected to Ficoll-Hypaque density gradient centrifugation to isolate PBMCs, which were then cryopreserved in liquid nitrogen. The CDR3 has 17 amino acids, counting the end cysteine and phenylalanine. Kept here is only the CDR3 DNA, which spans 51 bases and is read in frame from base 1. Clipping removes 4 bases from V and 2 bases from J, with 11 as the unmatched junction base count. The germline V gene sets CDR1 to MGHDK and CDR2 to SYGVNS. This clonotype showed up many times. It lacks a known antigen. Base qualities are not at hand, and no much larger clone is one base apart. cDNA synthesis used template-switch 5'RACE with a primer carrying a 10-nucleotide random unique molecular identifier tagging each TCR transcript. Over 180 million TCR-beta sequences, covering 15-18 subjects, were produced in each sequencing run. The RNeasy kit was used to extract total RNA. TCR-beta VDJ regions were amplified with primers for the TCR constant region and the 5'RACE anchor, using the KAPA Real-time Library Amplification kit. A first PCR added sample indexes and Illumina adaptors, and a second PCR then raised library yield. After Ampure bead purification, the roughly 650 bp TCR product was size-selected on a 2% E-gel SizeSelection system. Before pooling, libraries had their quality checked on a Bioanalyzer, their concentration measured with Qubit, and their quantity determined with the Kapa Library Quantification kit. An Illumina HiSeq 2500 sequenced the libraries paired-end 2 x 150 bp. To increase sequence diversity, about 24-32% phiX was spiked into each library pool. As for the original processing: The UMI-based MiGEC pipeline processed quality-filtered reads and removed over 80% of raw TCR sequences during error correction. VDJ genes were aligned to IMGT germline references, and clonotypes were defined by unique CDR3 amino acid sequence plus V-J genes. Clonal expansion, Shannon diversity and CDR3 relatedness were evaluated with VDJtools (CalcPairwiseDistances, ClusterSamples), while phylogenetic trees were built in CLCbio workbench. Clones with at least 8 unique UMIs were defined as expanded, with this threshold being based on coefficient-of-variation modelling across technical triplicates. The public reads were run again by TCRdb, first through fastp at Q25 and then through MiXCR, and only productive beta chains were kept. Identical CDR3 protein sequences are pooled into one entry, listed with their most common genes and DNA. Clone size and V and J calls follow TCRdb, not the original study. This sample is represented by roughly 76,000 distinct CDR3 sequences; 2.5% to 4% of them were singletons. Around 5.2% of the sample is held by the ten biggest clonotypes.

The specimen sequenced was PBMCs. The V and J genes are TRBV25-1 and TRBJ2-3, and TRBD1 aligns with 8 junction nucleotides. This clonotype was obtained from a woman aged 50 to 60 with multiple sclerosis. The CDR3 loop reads CASSGLHRDRLTDTQYF. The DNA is TGTGCCAGCAGTGGCCTTCATCGGGACAGGCTCACAGATACGCAGTATTTT.